The source of this T cell receptor beta chain is a study of blood T cell repertoires in COVID-19. For the study at large: COVID-19 samples collected from the United States, Italy and Spain covered acute and convalescent phases.

Germline lookup yields CDR1 LGHDT and CDR2 YNNKEL (reference sequence). CDR3 length: 14 residues. V lost 1 base and J 7 bases, leaving 14 bases between the germline ends. As processed by the authors: Reference gene primer amplification yielded estimated nucleated cell counts. TCRdb keeps only in-frame clones here, not all; method: immunoSEQ multiplex PCR. For V, J and clone size, that table is used; D and trimming come from the DNA. This sample has approximately 280,000 clones, with approximately 90% found just once. This sequence joins TRBV3-1 (or the pseudogene TRBV3-2) and TRBJ2-7; unclear D gene. This receptor was obtained from a man between 35 and 55 years old with acute or convalescent COVID-19. The material sequenced was peripheral blood. The chain's CDR3 is CASSQVALEKEQYF. The CDR3 coding sequence is TGTGCCAGCAGCCAAGTAGCCCTAGAGAAAGAGCAGTACTTC.